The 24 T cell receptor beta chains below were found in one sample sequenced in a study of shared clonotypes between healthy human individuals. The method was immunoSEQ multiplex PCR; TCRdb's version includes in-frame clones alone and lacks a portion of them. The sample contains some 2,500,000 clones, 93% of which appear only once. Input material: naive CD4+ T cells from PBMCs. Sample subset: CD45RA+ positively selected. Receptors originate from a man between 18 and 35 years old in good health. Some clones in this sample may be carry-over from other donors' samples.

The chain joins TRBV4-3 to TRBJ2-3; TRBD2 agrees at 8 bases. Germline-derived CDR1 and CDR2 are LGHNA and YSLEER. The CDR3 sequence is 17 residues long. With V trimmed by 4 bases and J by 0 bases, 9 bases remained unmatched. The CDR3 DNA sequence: TGCGCCAGCAGCCCCCGGACGAGCGGGAGTAGCACAGATACGCAGTATTTT. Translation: CASSPRTSGSSTDTQYF.

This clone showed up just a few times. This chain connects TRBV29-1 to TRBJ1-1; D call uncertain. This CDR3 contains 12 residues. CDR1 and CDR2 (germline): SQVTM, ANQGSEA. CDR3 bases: TGCAGTGGAAAGAACGAGTATACTGAAGCTTTCTTT. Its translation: CSGKNEYTEAFF. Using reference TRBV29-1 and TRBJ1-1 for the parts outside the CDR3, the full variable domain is SAVISQKPSRDICQRGTSLTIQCQVDSQVTMMFWYRQQPGQSLTLIATANQGSEATYESGFVIDKFPISRPNLTFSTLTVSNMSPEDSSIYLCSGKNEYTEAFFGQGTRLTVV.

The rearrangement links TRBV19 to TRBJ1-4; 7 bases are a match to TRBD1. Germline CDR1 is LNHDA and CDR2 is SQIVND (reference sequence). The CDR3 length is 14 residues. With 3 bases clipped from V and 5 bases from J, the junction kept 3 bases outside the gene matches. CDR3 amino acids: CASSIGTENEKLFF. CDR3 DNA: TGTGCCAGTAGTATCGGGACAGAAAATGAAAAACTGTTTTTT.

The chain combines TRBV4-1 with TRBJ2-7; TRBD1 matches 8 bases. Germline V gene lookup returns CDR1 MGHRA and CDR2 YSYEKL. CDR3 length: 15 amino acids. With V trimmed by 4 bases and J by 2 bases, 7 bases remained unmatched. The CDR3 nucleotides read TGCGCCAGCAGCCGCGGGACAGGAGACGCCTACGAGCAGTACTTC. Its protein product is CASSRGTGDAYEQYF.

The CDR3 DNA follows: TGTGCCATCAGTGCCCGACTAGGCCCGGCCGGGGAGCTGTTTTTT. Encoded protein: CAISARLGPAGELFF. The genes are TRBV10-3 and TRBJ2-2, with D perhaps matching TRBD2 (6 bases). Germline V CDR1 and CDR2: ENHRY, SYGVKD. Trimming removed 4 bases at V and 6 bases at J, with 15 bases between. CDR3 length: 15 residues.

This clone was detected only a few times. The CDR3 reads CASSVQGSEAFF. The DNA for the CDR3 is TGTGCCAGCAGCGTACAGGGGAGTGAAGCTTTCTTT. V is TRBV9 and J is TRBJ1-1; D is perhaps TRBD1 (6 bases). The V gene lost 1 base and the J gene lost 7 bases, with 8 bases spanning the gap. This CDR3 contains 12 residues. Germline CDR1 and CDR2: SGDLS and YYNGEE.

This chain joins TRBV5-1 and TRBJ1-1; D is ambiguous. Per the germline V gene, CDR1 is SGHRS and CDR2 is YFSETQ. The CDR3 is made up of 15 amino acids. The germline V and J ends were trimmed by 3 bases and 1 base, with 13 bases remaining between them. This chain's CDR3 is CASSSRGGSNTEAFF. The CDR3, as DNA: TGCGCCAGCAGCTCCCGGGGAGGGTCGAACACTGAAGCTTTCTTT.

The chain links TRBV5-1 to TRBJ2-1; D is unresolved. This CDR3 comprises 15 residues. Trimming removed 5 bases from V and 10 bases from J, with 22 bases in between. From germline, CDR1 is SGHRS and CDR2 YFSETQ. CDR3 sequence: CASSLDPSRVGEQFF. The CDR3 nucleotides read TGCGCCAGCAGTCTAGATCCCAGTAGGGTTGGCGAGCAGTTCTTC.

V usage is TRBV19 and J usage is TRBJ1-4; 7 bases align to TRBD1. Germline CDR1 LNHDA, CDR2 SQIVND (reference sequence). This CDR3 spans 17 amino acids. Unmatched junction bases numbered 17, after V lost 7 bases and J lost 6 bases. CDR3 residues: CASMSSTLTGRDEKLFF. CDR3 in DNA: TGTGCCAGTATGAGCTCCACCTTGACAGGGCGGGATGAAAAACTGTTTTTT.

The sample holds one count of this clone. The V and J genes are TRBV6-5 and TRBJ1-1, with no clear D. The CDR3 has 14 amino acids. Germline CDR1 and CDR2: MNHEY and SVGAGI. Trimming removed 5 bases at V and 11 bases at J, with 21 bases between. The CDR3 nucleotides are TGTGCCAGCAGTCCCTGGGGAGCGGGCGTGGGCGCTTTCTTT. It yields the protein CASSPWGAGVGAFF.

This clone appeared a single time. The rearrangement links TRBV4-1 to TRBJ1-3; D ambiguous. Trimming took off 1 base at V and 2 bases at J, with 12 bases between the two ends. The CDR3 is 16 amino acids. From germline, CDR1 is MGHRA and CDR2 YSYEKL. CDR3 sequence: CASSQAPETAGNTIYF. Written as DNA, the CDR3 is TGCGCCAGCAGCCAAGCACCGGAGACGGCTGGAAACACCATATATTTT.

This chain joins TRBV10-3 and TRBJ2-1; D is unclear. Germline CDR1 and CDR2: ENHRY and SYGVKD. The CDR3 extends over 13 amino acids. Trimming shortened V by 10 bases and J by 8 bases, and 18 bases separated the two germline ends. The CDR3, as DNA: TGTGCCACCCGTGTGCGAGTCGTGGATGAGCAGTTCTTC. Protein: CATRVRVVDEQFF.

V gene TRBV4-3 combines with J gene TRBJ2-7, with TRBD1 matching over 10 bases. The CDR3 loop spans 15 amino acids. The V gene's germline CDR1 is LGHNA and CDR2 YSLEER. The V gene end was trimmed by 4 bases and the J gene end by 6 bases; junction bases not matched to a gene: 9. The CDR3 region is CASSRGTGVPSEQYF. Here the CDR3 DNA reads TGCGCCAGCAGCCGCGGGACAGGGGTTCCCAGCGAGCAGTACTTC.

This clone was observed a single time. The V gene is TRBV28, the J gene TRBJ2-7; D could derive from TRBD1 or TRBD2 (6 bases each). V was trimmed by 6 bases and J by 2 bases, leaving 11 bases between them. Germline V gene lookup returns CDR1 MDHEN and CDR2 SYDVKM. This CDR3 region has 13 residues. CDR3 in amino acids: CASSTGGTYEQYF. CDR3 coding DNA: TGTGCCAGCAGCACCGGGGGCACCTACGAGCAGTACTTC.

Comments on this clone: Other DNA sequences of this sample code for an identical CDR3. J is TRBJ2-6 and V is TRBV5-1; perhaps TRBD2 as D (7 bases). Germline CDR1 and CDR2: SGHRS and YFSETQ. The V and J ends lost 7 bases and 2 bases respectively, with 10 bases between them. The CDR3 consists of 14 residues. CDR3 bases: TGCGCCAGCCGAGGGGGGGCTGGGGCCAACGTCCTGACTTTC. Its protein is CASRGGAGANVLTF.

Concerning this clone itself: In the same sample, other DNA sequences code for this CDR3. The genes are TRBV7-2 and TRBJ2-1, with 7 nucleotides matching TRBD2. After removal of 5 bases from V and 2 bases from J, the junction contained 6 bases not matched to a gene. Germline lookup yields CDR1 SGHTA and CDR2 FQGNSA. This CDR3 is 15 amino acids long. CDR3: CASSRLAATYNEQFF. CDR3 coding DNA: TGTGCCAGCAGCCGACTAGCCGCGACCTACAATGAGCAGTTCTTC.

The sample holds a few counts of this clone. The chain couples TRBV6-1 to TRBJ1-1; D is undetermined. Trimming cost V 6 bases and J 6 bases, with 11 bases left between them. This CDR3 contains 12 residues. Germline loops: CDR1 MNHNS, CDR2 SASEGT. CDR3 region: CASSHGTPEAFF. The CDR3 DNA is TGTGCCAGCAGCCACGGAACTCCTGAAGCTTTCTTT.

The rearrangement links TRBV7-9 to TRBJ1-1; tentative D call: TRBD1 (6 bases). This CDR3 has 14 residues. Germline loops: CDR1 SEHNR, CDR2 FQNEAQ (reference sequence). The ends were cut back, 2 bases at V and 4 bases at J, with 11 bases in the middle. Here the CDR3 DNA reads TGTGCCAGCAGCTTACTTCAACAGGGCACTGAAGCTTTCTTT. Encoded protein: CASSLLQQGTEAFF.

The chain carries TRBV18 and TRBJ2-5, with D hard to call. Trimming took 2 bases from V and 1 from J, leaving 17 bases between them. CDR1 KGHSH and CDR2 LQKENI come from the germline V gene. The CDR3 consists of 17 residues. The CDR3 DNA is TGTGCCAGCTCACCAATATCAGGCCGAGGAGCCCAAGAGACCCAGTACTTC. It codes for CASSPISGRGAQETQYF.

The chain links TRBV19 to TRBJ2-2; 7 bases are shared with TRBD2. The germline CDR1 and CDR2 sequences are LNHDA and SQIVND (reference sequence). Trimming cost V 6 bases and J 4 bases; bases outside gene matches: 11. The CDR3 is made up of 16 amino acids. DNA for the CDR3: TGTGCCAGTAGATCCGTCGGGGGGTATACCACCGGGGAGCTGTTTTTT. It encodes CASRSVGGYTTGELFF.

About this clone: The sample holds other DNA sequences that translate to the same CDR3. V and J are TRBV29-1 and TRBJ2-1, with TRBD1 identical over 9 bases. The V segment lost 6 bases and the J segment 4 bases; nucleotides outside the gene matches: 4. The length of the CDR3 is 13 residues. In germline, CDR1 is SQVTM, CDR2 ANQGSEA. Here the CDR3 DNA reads TGCAGCGTGGACAGGGGCGGATACAATGAGCAGTTCTTC. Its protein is CSVDRGGYNEQFF.

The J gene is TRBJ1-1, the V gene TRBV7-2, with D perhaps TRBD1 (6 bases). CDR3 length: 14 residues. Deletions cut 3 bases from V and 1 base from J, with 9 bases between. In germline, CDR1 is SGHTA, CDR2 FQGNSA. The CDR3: CASSLDSANTEAFF. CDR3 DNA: TGTGCCAGCAGCTTGGACAGCGCGAACACTGAAGCTTTCTTT.

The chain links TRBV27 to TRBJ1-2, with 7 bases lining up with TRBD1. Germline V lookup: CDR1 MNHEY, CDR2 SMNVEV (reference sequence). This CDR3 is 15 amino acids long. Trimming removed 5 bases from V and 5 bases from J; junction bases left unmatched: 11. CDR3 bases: TGTGCCAGCAGTCCCAGGGACAGCGAACTATATGGCTACACCTTC. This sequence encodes CASSPRDSELYGYTF.

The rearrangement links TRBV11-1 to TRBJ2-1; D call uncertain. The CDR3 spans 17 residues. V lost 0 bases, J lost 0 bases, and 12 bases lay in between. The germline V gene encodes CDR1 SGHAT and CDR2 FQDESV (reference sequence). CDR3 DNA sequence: TGTGCCAGCAGCTTAGCCCCCACCTACATCTCCTACAATGAGCAGTTCTTC. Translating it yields CASSLAPTYISYNEQFF.